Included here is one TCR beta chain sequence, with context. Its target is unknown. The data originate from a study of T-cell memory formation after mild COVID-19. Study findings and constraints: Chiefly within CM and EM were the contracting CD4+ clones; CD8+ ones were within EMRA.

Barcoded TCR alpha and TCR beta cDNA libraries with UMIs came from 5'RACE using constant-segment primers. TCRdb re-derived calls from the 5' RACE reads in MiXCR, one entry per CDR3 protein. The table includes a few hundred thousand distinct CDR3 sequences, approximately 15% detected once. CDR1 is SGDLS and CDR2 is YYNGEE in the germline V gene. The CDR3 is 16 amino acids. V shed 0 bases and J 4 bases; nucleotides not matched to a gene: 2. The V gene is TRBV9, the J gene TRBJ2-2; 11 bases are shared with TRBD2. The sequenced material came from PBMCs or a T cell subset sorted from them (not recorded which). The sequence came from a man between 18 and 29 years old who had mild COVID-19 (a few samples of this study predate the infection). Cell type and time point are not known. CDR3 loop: CASSVVAGGPTGELFF. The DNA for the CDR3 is TGTGCCAGCAGCGTAGTAGCGGGGGGGCCCACCGGGGAGCTGTTTTTT.